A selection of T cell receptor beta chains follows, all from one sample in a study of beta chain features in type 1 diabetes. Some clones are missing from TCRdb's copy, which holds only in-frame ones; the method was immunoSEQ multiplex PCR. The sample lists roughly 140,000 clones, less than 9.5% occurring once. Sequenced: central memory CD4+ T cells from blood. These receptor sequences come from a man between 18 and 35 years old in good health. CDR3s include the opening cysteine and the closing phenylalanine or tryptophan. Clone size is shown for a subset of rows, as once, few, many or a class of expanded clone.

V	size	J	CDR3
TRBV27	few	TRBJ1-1	CASSFLSGSSWETEAFF
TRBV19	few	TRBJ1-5	CASTPGGWNQPQHF
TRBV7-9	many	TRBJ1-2	CASSLAGSTGGYGYTF
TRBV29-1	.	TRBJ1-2	CSVLTGARGYTF
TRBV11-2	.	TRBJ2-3	CASSPTTGTADTQYF
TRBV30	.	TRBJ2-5	CAWTVGLAGETQYF
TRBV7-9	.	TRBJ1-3	CASSTYQNRATGNTIYF
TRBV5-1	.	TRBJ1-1	CASSRQGANTEAFF
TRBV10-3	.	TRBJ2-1	CAISDQGQGNEQFF
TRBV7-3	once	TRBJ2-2	CASSLGPGDNTGELFF
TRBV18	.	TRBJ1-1	CASSPPSGSATEAFF
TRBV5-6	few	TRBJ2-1	CASSPRDSTIGEQFF
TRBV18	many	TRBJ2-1	CASSPLDTYNEQFF
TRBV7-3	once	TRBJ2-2	CASSKLAGSITGELFF
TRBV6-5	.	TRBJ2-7	CASSGQGSSYEQYF
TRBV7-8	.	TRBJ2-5	CASSFSAETQYF
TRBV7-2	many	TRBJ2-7	CASSLVVAGAYEQYF
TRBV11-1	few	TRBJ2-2	CASSFQVANTGELFF
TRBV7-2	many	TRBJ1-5	CASTGWWNQPQHF
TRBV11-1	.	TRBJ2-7	CASSLGWQGSSYEQYF
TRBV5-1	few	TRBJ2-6	CASSLSGNTGANVLTF
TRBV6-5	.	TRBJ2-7	CASSFYTYEQYF
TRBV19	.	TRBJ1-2	CASSWDRDYGYTF
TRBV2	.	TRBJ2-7	CASSEAGVGEQYF
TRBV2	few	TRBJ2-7	CASRRLISYEQYF
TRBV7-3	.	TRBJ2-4	CASSTGGPGKNIQYF
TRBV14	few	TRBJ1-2	CASSPGTAFYGYTF
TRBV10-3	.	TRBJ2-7	CAISERFGTGFEQYF
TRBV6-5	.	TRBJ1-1	CASSRTRRDTEAFF
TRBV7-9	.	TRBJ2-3	CASSPSKLGQLTDTQYF
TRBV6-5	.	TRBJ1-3	CASSLTGTGADTIYF
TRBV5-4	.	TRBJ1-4	CASSRQSGTGYSEKLFF
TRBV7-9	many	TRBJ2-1	CASSLRLGQEQFF
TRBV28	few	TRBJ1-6	CASSPTSQSSYNSPLHF
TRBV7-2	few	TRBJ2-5	CASSRTSLETQYF
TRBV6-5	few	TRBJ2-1	CASSSTSAYNEQFF
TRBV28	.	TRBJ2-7	CAVQGAPTYEQYF
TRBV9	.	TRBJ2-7	CASSVEDNRGHEQYF
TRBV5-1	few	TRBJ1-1	CASSLGRVSEAFF
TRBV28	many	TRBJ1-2	CASSSEAGIGYTF
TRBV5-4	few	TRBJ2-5	CASSFGRVDPQETQYF
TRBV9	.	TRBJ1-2	CASSLLGTGDGYTF
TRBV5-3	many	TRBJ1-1	CARTSREPNTEAFF
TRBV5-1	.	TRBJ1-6	CASSLDGGKDSPLHF
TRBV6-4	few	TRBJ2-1	CASSVQGRNEQFF